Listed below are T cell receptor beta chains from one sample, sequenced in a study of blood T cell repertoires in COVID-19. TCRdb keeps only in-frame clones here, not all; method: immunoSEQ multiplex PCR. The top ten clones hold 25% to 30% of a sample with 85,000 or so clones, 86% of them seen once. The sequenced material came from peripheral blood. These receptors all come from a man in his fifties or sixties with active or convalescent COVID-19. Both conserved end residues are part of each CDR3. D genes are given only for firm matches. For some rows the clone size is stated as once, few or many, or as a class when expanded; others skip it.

CDR3aa: CASSESVRRMNTEAFF
CDR3nt: TGTGCCAGCAGTGAATCGGTCCGTAGAATGAACACTGAAGCTTTCTTT
abundance: NA
v_gene: TRBV2
d_gene: NA
j_gene: TRBJ1-1
len: 16

CDR3aa: CASSLDPQGVNTEAFF
CDR3nt: TGCGCCAGCAGCTTGGATCCACAGGGGGTAAATACTGAAGCTTTCTTT
abundance: NA
v_gene: TRBV5-1
d_gene: TRBD1
j_gene: TRBJ1-1
len: 16

CDR3aa: CASSLPIFQGNTEAFF
CDR3nt: TGTGCCAGCAGCTTGCCCATTTTTCAGGGGAACACTGAAGCTTTCTTT
abundance: NA
v_gene: TRBV5-6
d_gene: NA
j_gene: TRBJ1-1
len: 16

CDR3aa: CASSLGGGAGSEQFF
CDR3nt: TGTGCCAGCAGCTTAGGCGGGGGGGCCGGGAGTGAGCAGTTCTTC
abundance: NA
v_gene: TRBV7-2
d_gene: TRBD2
j_gene: TRBJ2-1
len: 15

CDR3aa: CASTPGTSGAGQETQYF
CDR3nt: TGCGCCAGCACACCGGGGACTAGCGGGGCAGGACAAGAGACCCAGTACTTC
abundance: NA
v_gene: TRBV5-1
d_gene: TRBD2
j_gene: TRBJ2-5
len: 17

CDR3aa: CASSQDYPGGSYEQYF
CDR3nt: TGCGCCAGCAGCCAAGATTACCCAGGGGGCTCCTACGAGCAGTACTTC
abundance: NA
v_gene: TRBV4-3
d_gene: TRBD1
j_gene: TRBJ2-7
len: 16

CDR3aa: CASSSGGWVTGELFF
CDR3nt: TGCGCCAGCAGCTCAGGGGGCTGGGTCACCGGGGAGCTGTTTTTT
abundance: NA
v_gene: TRBV5-1
d_gene: TRBD1
j_gene: TRBJ2-2
len: 15

CDR3aa: CAWSVARGTGELFF
CDR3nt: TGTGCCTGGAGTGTAGCCAGGGGCACCGGGGAGCTGTTTTTT
abundance: NA
v_gene: TRBV30
d_gene: NA
j_gene: TRBJ2-2
len: 14

CDR3aa: CAIRREGSSYEQYF
CDR3nt: TGTGCCATCCGTAGAGAGGGTTCGTCCTACGAGCAGTACTTC
abundance: NA
v_gene: TRBV10-3
d_gene: NA
j_gene: TRBJ2-7
len: 14

CDR3aa: CASSPEYRGPYEQYF
CDR3nt: TGTGCCAGCTCACCAGAATACAGGGGGCCCTACGAGCAGTACTTC
abundance: few
v_gene: TRBV18
d_gene: TRBD1
j_gene: TRBJ2-7
len: 15

CDR3aa: CASSLAQGYTF
CDR3nt: TGTGCCAGCAGTTTAGCCCAGGGCTACACCTTC
abundance: NA
v_gene: TRBV12-3/TRBV12-4
d_gene: NA
j_gene: TRBJ1-2
len: 11

CDR3aa: CASSSGLPEQFF
CDR3nt: TGTGCCAGCAGTTCGGGACTACCCGAGCAGTTCTTC
abundance: NA
v_gene: TRBV12-3/TRBV12-4
d_gene: TRBD2
j_gene: TRBJ2-1
len: 12

CDR3aa: CASSEAASGGLPGETQYF
CDR3nt: TGTGCCAGCAGTGAAGCGGCTAGCGGGGGGCTCCCGGGAGAGACCCAGTACTTC
abundance: NA
v_gene: TRBV2
d_gene: TRBD2
j_gene: TRBJ2-5
len: 18

CDR3aa: CAWSGSRLADTQYF
CDR3nt: TGTGCCTGGAGCGGGTCGAGACTTGCAGATACGCAGTATTTT
abundance: NA
v_gene: TRBV30
d_gene: NA
j_gene: TRBJ2-3
len: 14

CDR3aa: CASSLAAWTGPGTEAFF
CDR3nt: TGTGCCAGCAGCTTAGCCGCATGGACAGGGCCGGGCACTGAAGCTTTCTTT
abundance: NA
v_gene: TRBV7-8
d_gene: TRBD1
j_gene: TRBJ1-1
len: 17

CDR3aa: CASSTGSIHEQYF
CDR3nt: TGTGCCAGCTCGACAGGGAGCATCCACGAGCAGTACTTC
abundance: NA
v_gene: TRBV27
d_gene: TRBD1
j_gene: TRBJ2-7
len: 13

CDR3aa: CARDRLNTEAFF
CDR3nt: TGTGCCAGGGACAGGTTGAACACTGAAGCTTTCTTT
abundance: NA
v_gene: TRBV27
d_gene: TRBD1
j_gene: TRBJ1-1
len: 12

CDR3aa: CAISDPLAGGSNEQFF
CDR3nt: TGTGCCATCAGTGACCCACTAGCGGGAGGAAGCAATGAGCAGTTCTTC
abundance: NA
v_gene: TRBV10-3
d_gene: TRBD2
j_gene: TRBJ2-1
len: 16

CDR3aa: CASSFSQTGMSYEQYF
CDR3nt: TGCGCCAGCAGCTTCTCTCAGACAGGGATGTCCTACGAGCAGTACTTC
abundance: few
v_gene: TRBV5-1
d_gene: TRBD1
j_gene: TRBJ2-7
len: 16

CDR3aa: CASSQVGYEQYF
CDR3nt: TGTGCCAGCAGTCAGGTCGGCTACGAGCAGTACTTC
abundance: NA
v_gene: TRBV6-5
d_gene: NA
j_gene: TRBJ2-7
len: 12

CDR3aa: CASSLDRGDQPQHF
CDR3nt: TGTGCCAGCAGCTTAGACAGGGGAGACCAGCCCCAGCATTTT
abundance: NA
v_gene: TRBV11-2
d_gene: NA
j_gene: TRBJ1-5
len: 14

CDR3aa: CASGQSNQPQHF
CDR3nt: TGTGCCAGCGGACAGAGCAATCAGCCCCAGCATTTT
abundance: NA
v_gene: TRBV28
d_gene: NA
j_gene: TRBJ1-5
len: 12

CDR3aa: CASTHPGQGGEKLFF
CDR3nt: TGTGCCAGCACCCATCCGGGACAGGGTGGTGAAAAACTGTTTTTT
abundance: NA
v_gene: TRBV6-6
d_gene: TRBD1
j_gene: TRBJ1-4
len: 15

CDR3aa: CASSTRWTSGRRAYEQYF
CDR3nt: TGTGCCAGCAGCACCCGGTGGACTAGCGGGAGGCGGGCCTACGAGCAGTACTTC
abundance: NA
v_gene: TRBV21-1
d_gene: NA
j_gene: TRBJ2-7
len: 18

CDR3aa: CASSLGFAGENIQYF
CDR3nt: TGTGCCAGTAGTTTGGGGTTTGCCGGGGAAAACATTCAGTACTTC
abundance: once
v_gene: TRBV19
d_gene: NA
j_gene: TRBJ2-4
len: 15